The 9 T cell receptor beta chains given below trace back to one sample, sequenced in a study of identical twins. A single record per CDR3 protein comes from TCRdb applying MiXCR to the 5' RACE reads. The data show about 730,000 distinct CDR3 sequences, with 21% seen just once and roughly 4% held by the top ten. This sample also appeared in a second study, on T cells expressing NK-cell markers.

The sample consisted of PBMCs. These receptors originate from a woman aged 18 to 35 in good health.

The chain has TRBV7-9 and TRBJ2-3, with 8 bases fitting TRBD2. Germline V gives CDR1 SEHNR, CDR2 FQNEAQ (reference sequence). The CDR3 has 15 amino acids. Unmatched junction bases numbered 15, after V lost 9 bases and J lost 7 bases. CDR3 bases: TGTGCCAGTGCTCCAGCGGGAGCAGCAGCCTATACGCAGTATTTT. Encoded protein: CASAPAGAAAYTQYF. The whole variable domain, filled in from reference TRBV7-9 and TRBJ2-3, reads DTGVSQNPRHKITKRGQNVTFRCDPISEHNRLYWYRQTLGQGPEFLTYFQNEAQLEKSRLLSDRFSAERPKGSFSTLEIQRTEQGDSAMYLCASAPAGAAAYTQYFGPGTRLTVL.

This clonotype was seen at least ten times. V gene TRBV20-1 combines with J gene TRBJ1-1, with D perhaps matching TRBD1 (5 bases). CDR1 DFQATT and CDR2 SNEGSKA come from the germline V gene (reference sequence). The ends were cut back, 1 base at V and 1 base at J, with 10 bases in the middle. The CDR3 has 14 residues. This chain's CDR3 is CSARVGASNTEAFF. The CDR3 DNA sequence: TGCAGTGCTAGAGTAGGGGCATCGAACACTGAAGCTTTCTTT.

The V and J genes are TRBV24-1 and TRBJ2-1; tentatively, D is TRBD1 (6 bases). The V and J ends lost 5 bases and 5 bases respectively, with 15 bases between them. The CDR3 covers 15 residues. CDR1 and CDR2 from the germline V gene are KGHDR and SFDVKD. The CDR3 DNA reads TGTGCCACCAGTGTCTCAGGGGCGGCAGACAATGAGCAGTTCTTC. Residues: CATSVSGAADNEQFF.

CDR3 region: CAWGLAGGRNKQFF. The DNA for the CDR3 is TGTGCCTGGGGACTAGCGGGGGGTAGGAATAAGCAGTTCTTC. The rearrangement links TRBV30 to TRBJ2-1, with TRBD2 identical over 14 bases. Germline V gene sequence: CDR1 GTSNPN, CDR2 SVGIG (reference sequence). J was trimmed by 11 bases and V by 5 bases; bases with no gene match: 8. This CDR3 has 14 residues.

This clonotype was counted a few times. V and J are TRBV10-3 and TRBJ2-2; possibly TRBD2 for D (6 bases). The CDR3 loop spans 13 amino acids. Germline V gives CDR1 ENHRY, CDR2 SYGVKD. Between the trimmed V and J ends, which lost 10 bases and 4 bases, there was a span of 13 bases. The chain's CDR3 is CATGGTATGELFF. The DNA for the CDR3 is TGTGCCACCGGTGGGACTGCCACCGGGGAGCTGTTTTTT.

This clonotype appeared a single time. The chain employs TRBV29-1 and TRBJ1-1; D remains unclear. Looked up from germline, CDR1 is SQVTM and CDR2 is ANQGSEA. CDR3 length: 13 residues. V was shortened by 7 bases and J by 1 base, with 13 bases between the two germline ends. The CDR3 bases are TGCAGCGCAGGAAATACCTGGAACACTGAAGCTTTCTTT. Its protein product is CSAGNTWNTEAFF.

At least ten counts were recorded for this clonotype. The CDR3 loop reads CASSYSILVNTEAFF. CDR3 in DNA: TGTGCCAGCAGTTACTCGATATTGGTAAACACTGAAGCTTTCTTT. The V gene is TRBV6-5, the J gene TRBJ1-1; no definite D call. CDR3 size: 15 residues. Per the germline V gene, CDR1 is MNHEY and CDR2 is SVGAGI. V shed 0 bases and J shed 2 bases, with 10 bases lying between them.

This chain uses TRBV4-1 with TRBJ1-2; 8 bases are a match to TRBD1. Germline V gene lookup returns CDR1 MGHRA and CDR2 YSYEKL. The trim removed 0 bases at V and 6 bases at J, leaving 6 bases unmatched. This CDR3 is built from 15 residues. The CDR3 loop reads CASSQDRQGRNGYTF. The DNA of the CDR3 is TGCGCCAGCAGCCAAGATCGACAGGGGAGAAATGGCTACACCTTC.

The chain carries TRBV15 and TRBJ1-4; D is perhaps TRBD1 (5 bases). Per the germline V gene, CDR1 is LNHNV and CDR2 is YYDKDF (reference sequence). With 6 bases removed from V and 7 bases from J, the gap between germline ends came to 12 bases. The CDR3 runs to 13 residues. The CDR3, as DNA: TGTGCCACCAGTGTTCAGGGTGCTGAAAAACTGTTTTTT. Amino acids: CATSVQGAEKLFF.